Here is one T cell receptor (beta chain) with its context. The second PCR ran about 6 to 12 cycles with a sample-barcoded 5' primer and J-beta primers. TCRdb recomputed calls from the 5' RACE reads with MiXCR, one row per CDR3 protein. The repertoire consists of fewer than 800,000 distinct CDR3 sequences, with about 30% occurring once and the leading ten covering approximately 15%. Each donor's blood draw was ten milliliters of peripheral blood. This sample stems from a study of blood T cells in healthy people across ages. The source material was blood. The sequence derives from a woman aged 80 or over in good health.

CDR3 residues: CSASDRANYGYTF. The CDR3 nucleotides are TGCAGTGCTAGCGACCGCGCTAACTATGGCTACACCTTC. This chain uses TRBV20-1 with TRBJ1-2; D gene unclear. CDR1 is DFQATT, CDR2 SNEGSKA, per germline (reference sequence). The CDR3 has 13 residues. V gave up 3 bases and J gave up 0 bases, with 8 bases separating them.